This T cell receptor (beta chain) originates from a study of immune heterogeneity within non-small cell lung tumors. V lost 6 bases to trimming and J lost 1 base, with 15 bases between them. The CDR3 covers 15 residues. Germline-derived CDR1 and CDR2 are LGHDT and YNNKEL (reference sequence). The template for each sample was around 540 ng of genomic DNA, which had been extracted from bulk tumor tissue. Spaced far apart, several biopsies were taken from each primary tumor during surgery. Undergoing curative surgery were patients whose non-small cell lung cancer was untreated and newly diagnosed. It was with 32 V and 13 J primers that multiplex PCR amplified TCR beta CDR3. From the multiplex PCR reads, TCRdb called clonotypes with MiXCR, one entry per CDR3 protein. The sample has some 2,000 distinct CDR3 sequences, around a third seen once.

Source material: lung tumor tissue. The sequence derives from a man between 65 and 85 years old with non-small cell lung cancer. This sequence joins TRBV3-1 and TRBJ2-5, with D possibly TRBD2 on 6 matching bases. The CDR3 coding sequence is TGTGCCAGCAGGCAACAACGGGACTTCCAAGAGACCCAGTACTTC. This translates into CASRQQRDFQETQYF.